The rows below give T cell receptor beta chains drawn from one sample of a study of tumor and adjacent non-tumor tissue in lung cancer. TCRdb processed the multiplex PCR reads anew with MiXCR; each CDR3 protein has one entry. The sample has 90,000 to 110,000 distinct CDR3 sequences, roughly 73% seen once. What was sequenced was lung tumor tissue. These receptors all come from a woman between 55 and 75 years old with non-small cell lung cancer. Each CDR3 is given with its conserved first and last residue. Each record gives: CDR3 protein, CDR3 DNA, J gene, clone size, V gene, D gene. A D gene is named only where the DNA matches it firmly. For some rows the clone size is stated as once, few or many, or as a class when expanded; others skip it.

CDR3: CASREHRKETQYF
DNA: TGTGCCAGCAGAGAACACAGGAAAGAGACCCAGTACTTC
J: TRBJ2-5
size: -
V: TRBV6-1
D: -

CDR3: CASSYWRAAHQPQHF
DNA: TGTGCCAGCAGTTACTGGAGGGCAGCTCATCAGCCCCAGCATTTT
J: TRBJ1-5
size: -
V: TRBV6-2/TRBV6-3
D: -

CDR3: CASSFNWGSEGYMQYF
DNA: TGTGCCAGCAGTTTTAATTGGGGTAGCGAAGGTTATATGCAGTATTTT
J: TRBJ2-3
size: -
V: TRBV28
D: -

CDR3: CSTSPGGQGEQYF
DNA: TGCAGTACTAGTCCCGGAGGCCAGGGCGAGCAGTACTTC
J: TRBJ2-7
size: -
V: TRBV20-1
D: -

CDR3: CASSALRGAGYTF
DNA: TGCGCCAGCAGCGCCCTCAGAGGCGCTGGCTACACATTC
J: TRBJ1-2
size: -
V: TRBV11-2
D: -

CDR3: CASNYGLAGGNTDAQYF
DNA: TGTGCCAGCAACTATGGACTAGCGGGGGGTAACACAGATGCGCAGTATTTT
J: TRBJ2-3
size: -
V: TRBV11-2
D: TRBD2

CDR3: CASSPQGGSGDTQYF
DNA: TGTGCCAGCAGCCCACAAGGGGGGTCAGGTGATACGCAGTATTTT
J: TRBJ2-3
size: -
V: TRBV7-2
D: -

CDR3: CASIIDPAGNQPQQF
DNA: TGTGCCAGCATCATAGATCCAGCAGGTAATCAGCCCCAGCAGTTT
J: TRBJ1-5
size: -
V: TRBV11-2
D: -

CDR3: CASSGRIRNEQFF
DNA: TGTGCCAGCAGCGGGCGGATTCGCAATGAGCAGTTCTTC
J: TRBJ2-1
size: medium-sized
V: TRBV11-2
D: -

CDR3: CSTSASRENEKLFF
DNA: TGCAGTACTAGTGCTAGCAGGGAAAATGAAAAACTGTTTTTT
J: TRBJ1-4
size: -
V: TRBV20-1
D: -

CDR3: CASSLDSRGETQYF
DNA: TGCGCCAGCAGCTTGGATTCGCGAGGTGAGACCCAGTACTTC
J: TRBJ2-5
size: few
V: TRBV5-1
D: -

CDR3: CASRTDRGSPPLHF
DNA: TGTGCCAGCCGCACGGACAGGGGGAGCCCACCCCTCCACTTT
J: TRBJ1-6
size: -
V: TRBV11-2
D: TRBD1

CDR3: CATGYYEQYF
DNA: TGCGCCACAGGGTACTACGAGCAGTACTTC
J: TRBJ2-7
size: -
V: TRBV30
D: -

CDR3: CASSLADTQYF
DNA: TGTGCCAGCAGTTTGGCAGATACGCAGTATTTT
J: TRBJ2-3
size: many
V: TRBV28
D: -

CDR3: CGSSLFPDRGFSYGQYF
DNA: TGTGGCAGCAGCTTATTTCCGGATCGGGGGTTCTCCTACGGGCAGTACTTC
J: TRBJ2-7
size: -
V: TRBV11-2
D: -

CDR3: CANSEQGGNQPQHF
DNA: TGTGCCAACAGTGAACAAGGGGGGAATCAGCCCCAGCATTTT
J: TRBJ1-5
size: -
V: TRBV6-4
D: -

CDR3: CSASGLADNEQFF
DNA: TGCAGTGCTAGCGGACTAGCGGACAATGAGCAGTTCTTC
J: TRBJ2-1
size: medium-sized
V: TRBV20-1
D: TRBD2

CDR3: CTSRRDSGNTQYF
DNA: TGTACCAGTAGACGGGACAGCGGGAATACGCAGTATTTT
J: TRBJ2-3
size: -
V: TRBV11-2
D: -

CDR3: CASTQQGPNYGYTF
DNA: TGTGCCAGCACCCAACAGGGGCCGAACTATGGCTACACCTTC
J: TRBJ1-2
size: -
V: TRBV28
D: TRBD1

CDR3: CSVSTVTGGLFF
DNA: TGCAGTGTTAGCACAGTCACCGGGGGGCTGTTTTTT
J: TRBJ2-2
size: -
V: TRBV20-1
D: -

CDR3: CASSDGHLYEQYF
DNA: TGTGCCAGCAGTGACGGACACCTTTACGAGCAGTACTTC
J: TRBJ2-7
size: many
V: TRBV6-2/TRBV6-3
D: -

CDR3: CASSLMARGNTTFF
DNA: TGTGCCAGCAGTTTAATGGCCCGAGGAAACACCACATTTTTT
J: TRBJ1-3
size: -
V: TRBV6-5
D: -

CDR3: CTSNLDPGRGNQPQHF
DNA: TGCACCAGCAACTTGGATCCAGGAAGGGGCAATCAGCCCCAGCATTTT
J: TRBJ1-5
size: -
V: TRBV5-1
D: -

CDR3: CTSSLQGRAYEQYF
DNA: TGTACCAGCAGCCTACAGGGAAGGGCCTACGAGCAGTACTTC
J: TRBJ2-7
size: -
V: TRBV11-2
D: -

CDR3: CNATPTYYGYTF
DNA: TGCAATGCTACCCCCACCTACTATGGCTACACCTTC
J: TRBJ1-2
size: -
V: TRBV20-1
D: -

CDR3: CASSEFFGAPPHF
DNA: TGTGCCAGCAGTGAATTCTTCGGGGCACCCCCGCACTTC
J: TRBJ2-7
size: -
V: TRBV25-1
D: -

CDR3: CASSSKGGEQFF
DNA: TGTGCCAGCAGCTCAAAGGGTGGTGAGCAGTTCTTC
J: TRBJ2-1
size: many
V: TRBV7-8
D: -